Below are 15 T cell receptor gamma chains sequenced from a single sample in a study of gamma-delta T cells after stem cell transplantation. TCRdb made new clone calls on the RT-PCR reads using CATT. The table records some 200 gamma-chain clones, 34% of them present only once. Source material: gamma-delta T cells. These receptors came from a human donor. It is not recorded whose cells these are; they may come from a transplant donor.

This clone is large (0.1 to 1%) by share. In nucleotides, the CDR3 is TGTGCCTTGTGGGAGGTGCGGTATAAGAAACTCTTT. Encoded protein: CALWEVRYKKLF. The chain employs TRGV9 and TRGJ1 or TRGJ2. In the absence of a J gene in TCRdb, the DNA was matched to germline to assign it here. Germline V gene data show CDR1 as GITISATS and CDR2 as ISYDGTV (reference sequence). The ends lost 0 bases at V and 7 bases at J; junction bases unmatched: 3. The CDR3 is 12 amino acids.

The J gene is TRGJP2, the V gene TRGV9. As TCRdb names no J gene, one was assigned here on the basis of a DNA match to germline. V lost 4 bases to trimming and J lost 11 bases; unmatched junction nucleotides: 7. This CDR3 has 12 residues. The germline V gene has CDR1 GITISATS and CDR2 ISYDGTV (reference sequence). The CDR3 DNA sequence: TGTGCCTTGTGGGATGACGGATGGATCAAGACGTTT. This encodes CALWDDGWIKTF.

There are a few counts of this clone. This rearrangement joins TRGV9 to TRGJP. The V gene end was trimmed by 2 bases and the J gene end by 11 bases; junction bases not matched to a gene: 12. In germline, CDR1 is GITISATS, CDR2 ISYDGTV (reference sequence). The CDR3 runs to 17 residues. CDR3 in amino acids: CALWEGVHGMGKKIKVF. CDR3 sequence (DNA): TGTGCCTTGTGGGAGGGCGTACACGGAATGGGCAAAAAAATCAAGGTATTT.

By its share, this clone is large. The V gene is TRGV9, the J gene TRGJP. Germline V gene data show CDR1 as GITISATS and CDR2 as ISYDGTV (reference sequence). The CDR3 spans 16 residues. The V segment lost 2 bases and the J segment 5 bases; nucleotides outside the gene matches: 3. The CDR3 spells CALWEAKELGKKIKVF. Written as DNA, the CDR3 is TGTGCCTTGTGGGAGGCGAAAGAGTTGGGCAAAAAAATCAAGGTATTT.

In regard to this clone: A much larger clone differs by one base, so this may be a read error. No call exists for the J gene, whereas the V gene is TRGV9. The CDR3 loop spans 11 amino acids. The germline V gene has CDR1 GITISATS and CDR2 ISYDGTV (reference sequence). The CDR3 region has the DNA TGTGCCTTGTGGGAGGGCAAGGTCAAACTCTTT. Translating gives CALWEGKVKLF.

This clone is large by share. The rearrangement joins TRGV9 to TRGJP. Trimming at V came to 4 bases and at J to 4 bases, leaving 7 bases not matched to a gene. Germline loops: CDR1 GITISATS, CDR2 ISYDGTV (reference sequence). The CDR3 has 17 amino acids. CDR3 residues: CALWDAEQELGKKIKVF. CDR3 coding DNA: TGTGCCTTGTGGGATGCAGAACAAGAGTTGGGCAAAAAAATCAAGGTATTT.

By share, this clone ranks as large. The V and J genes are TRGV9 and TRGJP. The CDR3 runs 14 residues. The germline gives CDR1 GITISATS, CDR2 ISYDGTV (reference sequence). Trimming took 6 bases from V and 4 from J; bases not matched to a gene: 0. CDR3 nucleotides: TGTGCCTTGTGGCAAGAGTTGGGCAAAAAAATCAAGGTATTT. It encodes CALWQELGKKIKVF.

About this clone itself: One junction end does not reproduce the germline sequence, and a read error may be involved. CDR3 amino acids: CALGEVREEKLF. The CDR3 nucleotides are TGTGCCTTGGGGGAGGTTCGAGAGGAGAAACTCTTT. V and J are TRGV9 and TRGJ1 or TRGJ2. TCRdb gives no J gene; it was assigned here by matching the DNA to germline. Germline loops: CDR1 GITISATS, CDR2 ISYDGTV (reference sequence). The CDR3 has 12 amino acids.

For the V gene the call is TRGV8; the J gene has no call. The CDR3 sequence is 11 residues long. Looked up from germline, CDR1 is VENAVY and CDR2 is YDSYNSRV. CDR3 loop: CATWYGWVNIF. CDR3 DNA: TGTGCCACCTGGTATGGTTGGGTCAATATATTT.

Only one count was recorded for this clone. The V call is TRGV3, the J call TRGJ1 or TRGJ2. Matching the DNA to germline supplied the J gene, which TCRdb does not give. The CDR3 has 12 residues. Germline-derived CDR1 and CDR2 are VTNTFY and YDVSTARD (reference sequence). J was trimmed by 7 bases and V by 4 bases; bases with no gene match: 7. Here the CDR3 reads CATWEVQYKKLF. DNA for the CDR3: TGTGCCACCTGGGAGGTACAGTATAAGAAACTCTTT.

On this clone itself: A much larger clone lies one base from this, so it may be a read error. The V segment is TRGV9, and no J call was made. CDR3 length: 12 residues. Germline-derived CDR1 and CDR2 are GITISATS and ISYDGTV (reference sequence). The CDR3 DNA reads TGTGCCTTGTGGGAGGTGCGGTATAAGGAACTCTTT. It specifies CALWEVRYKELF.

Points on this clone: A much larger clonotype is one base distant, so this may be a read error. The V gene is TRGV9, the J gene TRGJ1 or TRGJ2. The J gene, missing from TCRdb, was assigned here through DNA to germline matching. In germline, CDR1 is GITISATS, CDR2 ISYDGTV (reference sequence). With 3 bases clipped from V and 7 bases from J, the junction kept 6 bases outside the gene matches. The CDR3 is made up of 12 amino acids. The CDR3 reads CALWELRYKKLF. The DNA of the CDR3 is TGTGCCTTGTGGGAGTTGCGGTATAAGAAACTCTTT.

This clone rates as large. This rearrangement joins TRGV2 to TRGJ1 or TRGJ2. Trimming at V came to 0 bases and at J to 11 bases, leaving 4 bases not matched to a gene. The CDR3 contains 11 residues. CDR1 and CDR2 from the germline V gene are EGSNGY and YDSYNSKV. This chain's CDR3 is CATWDGPQKLF. The DNA of the CDR3 is TGTGCCACCTGGGACGGGCCACAGAAACTCTTT.

Worth noting for this clone: With a much larger clone just one base away, this may be a read error. The chain has TRGV9 and TRGJ1 or TRGJ2. Matching the DNA to germline supplied the J gene, which TCRdb does not give. V was pared by 0 bases and J by 11 bases, with 7 bases of the junction left unmatched. The CDR3 loop spans 12 amino acids. Germline V gives CDR1 GITISATS, CDR2 ISYDGTV (reference sequence). The CDR3 reads CALWEVREEKLF. The CDR3 DNA reads as TGTGCCTTGTGGGAGGTGAGAGAGGAGAAACTCTTT.

This clone has more than one count but fewer than ten. A much more abundant neighbour one base away suggests this may be a read error. The CDR3 reads CALWDAEQELGKKNKVF. The DNA of the CDR3 is TGTGCCTTGTGGGATGCAGAACAAGAGTTGGGCAAAAAAAACAAGGTATTT. The chain couples TRGV9 to TRGJP. The J gene is absent in TCRdb and was assigned here via DNA matching to germline. The CDR3 covers 17 residues. Germline CDR1 is GITISATS and CDR2 is ISYDGTV (reference sequence).